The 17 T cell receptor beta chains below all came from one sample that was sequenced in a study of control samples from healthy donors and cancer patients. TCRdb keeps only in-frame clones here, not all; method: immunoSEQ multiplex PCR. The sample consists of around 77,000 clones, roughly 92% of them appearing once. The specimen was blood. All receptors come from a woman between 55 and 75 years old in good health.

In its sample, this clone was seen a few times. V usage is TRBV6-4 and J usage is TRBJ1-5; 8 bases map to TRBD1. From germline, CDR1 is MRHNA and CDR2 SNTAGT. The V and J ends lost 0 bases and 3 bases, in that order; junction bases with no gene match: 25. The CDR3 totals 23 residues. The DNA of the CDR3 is TGTGCCAGCAGTGACTCATCGATCGGTAGGTATTTCGGACAGGGATACGACAATCAGCCCCAGCATTTT. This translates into CASSDSSIGRYFGQGYDNQPQHF.

CDR3 amino acids: CASRRITGPNTEAFF. For the CDR3, the DNA is TGTGCCAGCAGACGGATCACAGGGCCGAACACTGAAGCTTTCTTT. The rearrangement joins TRBV11-2 to TRBJ1-1, with D tentatively TRBD1 (6 bases). The ends were cut back, 6 bases at V and 1 base at J, with 15 bases in the middle. Germline V gives CDR1 SGHAT, CDR2 FQNNGV. The CDR3 contains 15 residues.

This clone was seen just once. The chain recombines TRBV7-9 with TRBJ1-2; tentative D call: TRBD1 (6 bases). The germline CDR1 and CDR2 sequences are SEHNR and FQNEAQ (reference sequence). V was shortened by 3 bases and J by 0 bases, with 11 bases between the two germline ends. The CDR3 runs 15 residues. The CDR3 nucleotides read TGTGCCAGCAGCTTGGACAGTCAGTCTAACTATGGCTACACCTTC. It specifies CASSLDSQSNYGYTF.

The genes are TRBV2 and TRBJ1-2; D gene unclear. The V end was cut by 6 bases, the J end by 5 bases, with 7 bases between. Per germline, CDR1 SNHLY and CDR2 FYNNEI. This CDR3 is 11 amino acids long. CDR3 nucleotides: TGTGCCAGCAGGGTAAATTATGGCTACACCTTC. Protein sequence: CASRVNYGYTF. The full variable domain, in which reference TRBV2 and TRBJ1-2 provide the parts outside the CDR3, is EPEVTQTPSHQVTQMGQEVILRCVPISNHLYFYWYRQILGQKVEFLVSFYNNEISEKSEIFDDQFSVERPDGSNFTLKIRSTKLEDSAMYFCASRVNYGYTFGSGTRLTVV.

Here the CDR3 reads CASSPSGYQETQYF. CDR3 sequence (DNA): TGTGCCAGCAGCCCCAGCGGCTACCAAGAGACCCAGTACTTC. The V gene is TRBV5-4, the J gene TRBJ2-5, with a tentative D call TRBD2 (5 bases). Looked up from germline, CDR1 is SGHNT and CDR2 is YYREEE (reference sequence). Trimming left V 4 bases short and J 0 bases short, with 10 bases between. This CDR3 has 14 residues.

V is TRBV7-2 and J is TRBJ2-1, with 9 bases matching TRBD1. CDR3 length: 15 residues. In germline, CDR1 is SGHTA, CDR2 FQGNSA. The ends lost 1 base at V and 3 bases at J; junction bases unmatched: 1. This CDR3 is CASSLEGQGYNEQFF. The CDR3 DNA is TGTGCCAGCAGCTTAGAGGGACAGGGCTACAATGAGCAGTTCTTC.

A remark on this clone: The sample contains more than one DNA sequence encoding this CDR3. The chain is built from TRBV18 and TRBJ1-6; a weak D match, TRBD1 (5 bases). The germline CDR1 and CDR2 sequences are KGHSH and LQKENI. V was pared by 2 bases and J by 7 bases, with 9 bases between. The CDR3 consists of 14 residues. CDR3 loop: CASSPNRNNSPLHF. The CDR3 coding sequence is TGTGCCAGCTCACCAAACAGGAACAATTCACCCCTCCACTTT.

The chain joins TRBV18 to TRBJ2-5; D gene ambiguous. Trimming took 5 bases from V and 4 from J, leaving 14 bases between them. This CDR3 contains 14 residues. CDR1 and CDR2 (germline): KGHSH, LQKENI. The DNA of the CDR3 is TGTGCCAGCTCAGCTATCAACCTTGGAGAGACCCAGTACTTC. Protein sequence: CASSAINLGETQYF.

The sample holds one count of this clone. CDR3 protein: CASSFPENTEAFF. As DNA, the CDR3 is TGTGCCAGCAGTTTTCCAGAGAACACTGAAGCTTTCTTT. J is TRBJ1-1 and V is TRBV12-3 or TRBV12-4, with D uncertain. V was shortened by 3 bases and J by 1 base, with 6 bases between the two germline ends. The CDR3 consists of 13 residues.

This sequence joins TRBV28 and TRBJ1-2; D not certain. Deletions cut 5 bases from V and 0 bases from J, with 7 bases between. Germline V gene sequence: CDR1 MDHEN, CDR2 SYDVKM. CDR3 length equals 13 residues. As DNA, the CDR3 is TGTGCCAGCAGTCCTACAGCTAACTATGGCTACACCTTC. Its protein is CASSPTANYGYTF.

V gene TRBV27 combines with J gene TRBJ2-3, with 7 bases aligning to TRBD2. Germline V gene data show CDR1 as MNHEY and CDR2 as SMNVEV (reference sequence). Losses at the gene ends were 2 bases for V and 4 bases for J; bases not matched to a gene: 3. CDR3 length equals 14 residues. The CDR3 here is CASSLERGPDTQYF. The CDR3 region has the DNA TGTGCCAGCAGTTTAGAGCGGGGACCAGATACGCAGTATTTT.

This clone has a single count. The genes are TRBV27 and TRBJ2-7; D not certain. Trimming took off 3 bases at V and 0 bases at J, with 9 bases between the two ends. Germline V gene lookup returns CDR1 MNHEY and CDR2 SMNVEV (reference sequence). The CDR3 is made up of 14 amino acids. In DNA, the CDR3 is TGTGCCAGCAGTTTCGTTGGTCCCTCCTACGAGCAGTACTTC. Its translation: CASSFVGPSYEQYF.

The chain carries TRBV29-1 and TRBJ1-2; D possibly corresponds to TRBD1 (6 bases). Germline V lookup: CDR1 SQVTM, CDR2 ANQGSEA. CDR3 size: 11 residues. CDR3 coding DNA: TGCAGTTGTGACAGGCGATCTGGCTACACCTTC. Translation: CSCDRRSGYTF. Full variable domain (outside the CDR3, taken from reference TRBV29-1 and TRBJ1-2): SAVISQKPSRDICQRGTSLTIQCQVDSQVTMMFWYRQQPGQSLTLIATANQGSEATYESGFVIDKFPISRPNLTFSTLTVSNMSPEDSSIYLCSCDRRSGYTFGSGTRLTVV.

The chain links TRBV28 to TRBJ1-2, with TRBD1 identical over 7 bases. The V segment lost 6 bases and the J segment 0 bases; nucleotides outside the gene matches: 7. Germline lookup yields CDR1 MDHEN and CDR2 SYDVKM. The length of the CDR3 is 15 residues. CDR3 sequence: CASRAGDRANYGYTF. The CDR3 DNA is TGTGCCAGCAGGGCGGGGGACAGAGCTAACTATGGCTACACCTTC.

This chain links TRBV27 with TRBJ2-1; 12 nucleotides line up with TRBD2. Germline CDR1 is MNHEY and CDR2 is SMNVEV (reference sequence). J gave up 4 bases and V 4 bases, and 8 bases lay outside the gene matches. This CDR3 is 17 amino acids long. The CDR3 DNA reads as TGTGCCAGCAGTTCTCGGATGACTAGCGGGAGTTACAATGAGCAGTTCTTC. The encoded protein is CASSSRMTSGSYNEQFF.

The CDR3 region has the DNA TGTGCCAGCACCGTAGCGGGAGGGTCGACCACCGGGGAGCTGTTTTTT. Its translation is CASTVAGGSTTGELFF. The chain links TRBV27 to TRBJ2-2, with 11 positions matching TRBD2. V was pared by 7 bases and J by 4 bases, with 8 bases of the junction left unmatched. The CDR3 length is 16 residues. Germline V lookup: CDR1 MNHEY, CDR2 SMNVEV (reference sequence).

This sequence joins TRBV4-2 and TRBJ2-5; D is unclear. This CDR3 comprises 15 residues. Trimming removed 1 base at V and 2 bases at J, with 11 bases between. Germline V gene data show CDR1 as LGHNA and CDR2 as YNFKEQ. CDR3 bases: TGTGCCAGCAGCCAAGCCTCGACCAATCAAGAGACCCAGTACTTC. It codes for CASSQASTNQETQYF.